The 10 T cell receptor beta chains in this list originate from one sample, sequenced in a study of cytomegalovirus exposure and HLA in healthy donors. PCR used 60 Vbeta primers and 13 Jbeta primers. Sequenced by immunoSEQ multiplex PCR; TCRdb stores in-frame clones only, minus some. The sample contains more than 90,000 clones, roughly 63% of which appear only once. The sequenced sample was PBMCs. The source is a man aged 50 or older in good health and CMV-seronegative.

The chain links TRBV10-3 to TRBJ2-1; 11 bases match TRBD2. V gave up 4 bases and J gave up 2 bases; unmatched junction bases: 13. Germline values: CDR1 ENHRY, CDR2 SYGVKD. The CDR3 contains 19 residues. CDR3 loop: CAISGPQTSGAQTYNEQFF. CDR3 nucleotide sequence: TGTGCCATCAGTGGCCCCCAGACTAGCGGGGCTCAAACCTACAATGAGCAGTTCTTC.

In this sample, this clone turned up a few times. This rearrangement joins TRBV4-3 to TRBJ2-3; 10 bases map to TRBD2. V lost 4 bases, J lost 2 bases, and 18 bases stayed unmatched. The CDR3 totals 20 residues. The germline gives CDR1 LGHNA, CDR2 YSLEER. The DNA of the CDR3 is TGCGCCAGCAGCCCCCAAAGTGTAGCGGGAGGCCTAAATCCCACAGATACGCAGTATTTT. This sequence encodes CASSPQSVAGGLNPTDTQYF.

The genes are TRBV7-2 and TRBJ2-7; TRBD2 matches 13 bases. Germline trimming cut 5 bases from V and 9 bases from J; bases unmatched to any gene: 10. This CDR3 spans 15 amino acids. Germline values: CDR1 SGHTA, CDR2 FQGNSA. This CDR3 is CASSPQGLAGFVQYV. The CDR3 region has the DNA TGTGCCAGCAGCCCCCAGGGACTAGCGGGATTTGTGCAGTACGTC.

The gene calls are TRBV10-1 and TRBJ2-7; 8 bases fit TRBD2. Losses at the gene ends were 6 bases for V and 7 bases for J; bases not matched to a gene: 11. The CDR3 consists of 14 residues. Germline loops: CDR1 WNHNN, CDR2 SYGVQD (reference sequence). The CDR3 DNA sequence: TGCGCCAGCAGAGTGAATGGGACTAGAGGAGAGCAGTACGTC. Translation gives CASRVNGTRGEQYV.

The rearrangement links TRBV27 to TRBJ2-7; D is unresolved. The CDR3 runs 12 residues. Trimming removed 8 bases at V and 3 bases at J, with 11 bases between. Germline lookup yields CDR1 MNHEY and CDR2 SMNVEV (reference sequence). For the CDR3, the DNA is TGTGCCAGCCCAGACTGCTACTACGAGCAGTACGTC. This codes for CASPDCYYEQYV.

V and J are TRBV2 and TRBJ1-5; 7 positions agree with TRBD1. Germline V gives CDR1 SNHLY, CDR2 FYNNEI. This CDR3 is 13 amino acids long. Trimming removed 6 bases from V and 5 bases from J; junction bases left unmatched: 4. The CDR3 reads CASSEQGYQPQHF. The CDR3 bases are TGTGCCAGCAGCGAACAGGGGTATCAGCCCCAGCATTTT.

V gene TRBV5-1 combines with J gene TRBJ2-5, with D perhaps TRBD1 (6 bases). Per the germline V gene, CDR1 is SGHRS and CDR2 is YFSETQ. The V gene lost 7 bases and the J gene lost 5 bases, with 9 bases spanning the gap. This CDR3 comprises 11 residues. CDR3 protein: CASQGQETQYF. The CDR3, as DNA: TGCGCCAGCCAGGGGCAGGAGACCCAGTACTTC.

J is TRBJ2-2 and V is TRBV6-5; the D gene is possibly TRBD1 (5 bases). The germline V gene has CDR1 MNHEY and CDR2 SVGAGI. CDR3 length: 14 amino acids. The V end was cut by 6 bases, the J end by 1 base, with 9 bases between. CDR3 in amino acids: CASRRTGNTGELFF. The CDR3 DNA reads as TGTGCCAGCAGGCGCACAGGGAACACCGGGGAGCTGTTTTTT.

This chain links TRBV7-2 with TRBJ2-7; no reliable D call. The CDR3 totals 14 residues. Germline V gene lookup returns CDR1 SGHTA and CDR2 FQGNSA. The V end lost 0 bases, the J end lost 2 bases, and 8 bases lay between the germline ends. The CDR3 nucleotides read TGTGCCAGCAGCTTAGCGGGCAAGCCCTACGAGCAGTACTTC. Translation gives CASSLAGKPYEQYF. Drawing the rest from reference TRBV7-2 and TRBJ2-7, the complete variable domain is GAGVSQSPSNKVTEKGKDVELRCDPISGHTALYWYRQSLGQGLEFLIYFQGNSAPDKSGLPSDRFSAERTGGSVSTLTIQRTQQEDSAVYLCASSLAGKPYEQYFGPGTRLTVT.

This clone appeared once. The chain couples TRBV7-9 to TRBJ1-1; D not certain. Germline V lookup: CDR1 SEHNR, CDR2 FQNEAQ (reference sequence). The CDR3 runs 15 residues. V dropped 4 bases and J dropped 6 bases, with 18 bases sitting between them. CDR3 sequence: CASSYNTEAGPEAFF. The CDR3 DNA follows: TGTGCCAGCAGCTACAATACGGAGGCGGGTCCTGAAGCTTTCTTT.